These T cell receptor beta chains were read from a single sample in a study of cytomegalovirus exposure and HLA in healthy donors. The method was immunoSEQ multiplex PCR; TCRdb's version includes in-frame clones alone and lacks a portion of them. The sample holds over 200,000 clones, roughly 85% seen once. Material for sequencing was PBMCs. These receptor sequences come from a woman younger than 30 in good health and CMV-seronegative. Both conserved end residues are part of each CDR3. D genes are given only for firm matches. For some rows the clone size is stated as once, few or many, or as a class when expanded; others skip it.

TRBJ2-3	.	TRBV9	TRBD1	TGTGCCAGCAGCGTAGGTGGGGGACAGGGGTTCGCAGATACGCAGTATTTT	CASSVGGGQGFADTQYF
TRBJ1-5	.	TRBV19	.	TGTGCCAGTAGTATAACCGGGGTAGAACAGCCCCAGCATTTT	CASSITGVEQPQHF
TRBJ2-5	.	TRBV29-1	.	TGCAGCGAAAGGACACCAGGGAGGCAAGAGACCCAGTACTTC	CSERTPGRQETQYF
TRBJ1-2	once	TRBV11-1	.	TGTGCCAGCAGCCCGTATGGGAAGGGGCATGGCTACACCTTC	CASSPYGKGHGYTF
TRBJ1-1	.	TRBV19	TRBD1	TGTGCCAGTAGTCAATCCGGGACAGGGGCTGAAGCTTTCTTT	CASSQSGTGAEAFF
TRBJ2-7	.	TRBV2	.	TGTGCCAGCAGGGCCGGGACCCTCGTTAAGCAGTACTTC	CASRAGTLVKQYF
TRBJ2-7	.	TRBV18	.	TGTGCCAGCTCACCATCGTCCTACGAGCAGTACTTC	CASSPSSYEQYF
TRBJ1-1	.	TRBV2	.	TGTGCCAGAGAAGAGAACACTGAAGCTTTCTTT	CAREENTEAFF
TRBJ1-5	once	TRBV5-1	TRBD1	TGCGCCAGCAGCTTGGAGGGGACAGGGGGGCAGCCCCAGCATTTT	CASSLEGTGGQPQHF
TRBJ1-2	.	TRBV2	TRBD1	TGTGCCAGCAGACCAACAGGGGACTATGGCTACACCTTC	CASRPTGDYGYTF
TRBJ2-1	.	TRBV5-1	.	TGCGCCAGCAGGGAGGGCTACGATGAGCAGTTCTTC	CASREGYDEQFF
TRBJ2-3	.	TRBV28	.	TGTGCCAGCAGTCCGCCGGGTGGTGGCGGGAAAACAGATACGCAGTATTTT	CASSPPGGGGKTDTQYF
TRBJ2-2	.	TRBV7-9	TRBD2	TGTGCCAGCAGCCACCCCACTAGCGGGAGGCAGGGCGGGGAGCTGTTTTTT	CASSHPTSGRQGGELFF
TRBJ2-7	.	TRBV6-1	.	TGTGCCAGCAGTGACAGGTTGATCTCCTACGAGCAGTACTTC	CASSDRLISYEQYF
TRBJ1-2	.	TRBV5-1	TRBD1	TGCGCCAGCAGCTCGGGGACAGCTCCTAACTATGGCTACACCTTC	CASSSGTAPNYGYTF
TRBJ1-3	.	TRBV6-1	.	TGTGCCAGTGGCCATTTACTGTACTCTGGAAACACCATATATTTT	CASGHLLYSGNTIYF
TRBJ1-1	once	TRBV4-1	.	TGCGCCAGCAGCCACTTGGGACATCGGGAAGCTGAAGCTTTCTTT	CASSHLGHREAEAFF
TRBJ1-2	.	TRBV20-1	.	TGCAGTGCTAGAGCGTCTGGCTACACCTTC	CSARASGYTF
TRBJ2-1	.	TRBV6-6	.	TGTGCCAGCAGACAGGATACTGAGCAGTTCTTC	CASRQDTEQFF
TRBJ2-7	.	TRBV18	.	TGTGCCAGCTCACAGGACAGAGCATACGAGCAGTACTTC	CASSQDRAYEQYF
TRBJ2-7	.	TRBV2	.	TGTGCCAGCAGTGAACAGGGCGACACCTACGAGCAGTACTTC	CASSEQGDTYEQYF
TRBJ2-7	.	TRBV5-1	TRBD1	TGCGCCAGCAGCTGGAGACAGGGTCCCTACGAGCAGTACTTC	CASSWRQGPYEQYF
TRBJ1-1	.	TRBV28	.	TGTGCCAGCAGGAGGGCGGGGGGTTGGAACACTGAAGCTTTCTTT	CASRRAGGWNTEAFF
TRBJ2-5	.	TRBV30	.	TGTGCCTGGAGTCCGTGGGGCCGCCGGGGAGAGACCCAGTACTTC	CAWSPWGRRGETQYF
TRBJ1-1	.	TRBV29-1	.	TGCAGCGTTGGCAGGGATGGGTATGTTTTCTTT	CSVGRDGYVFF
TRBJ2-7	.	TRBV4-1	.	TGCGCCAGCAGCCAATATCCAACAGGTTCCTACGAGCAGTACTTC	CASSQYPTGSYEQYF
TRBJ2-1	.	TRBV5-1	TRBD2	TGCGCCAGCACGGAGACTAGCGGGGTTAGGAATGAGCAGTTCTTC	CASTETSGVRNEQFF
TRBJ1-2	.	TRBV27	.	TGTGCCAGCAGTCCCCTCTCTTGGGGTCCCTTGTTGTACTATGGCTACACCTTC	CASSPLSWGPLLYYGYTF
TRBJ2-3	.	TRBV30	.	TGTGCCTGGACGGCAGGAAGCACAGATACGCAGTATTTT	CAWTAGSTDTQYF
TRBJ1-6	.	TRBV6-5	TRBD1	TGTGCCAGCAGCCTACAGGGGGGTAATTCACCCCTCCACTTT	CASSLQGGNSPLHF
TRBJ1-4	.	TRBV25-1	TRBD1	TGTGCCAGCAGTGAACCCCGGGGGACAGCCAGAGAAAAACTGTTTTTT	CASSEPRGTAREKLFF
TRBJ2-3	.	TRBV10-3	TRBD2	TGTGCCATCAGGGACAGGAGCGGGGGGGAAGATACGCAGTATTTT	CAIRDRSGGEDTQYF
TRBJ2-5	.	TRBV6-6	.	TGTGCCACCACACCGAGGGCAGCTCAAGAGACCCAGTACTTC	CATTPRAAQETQYF
TRBJ1-1	.	TRBV5-1	.	TGCGCCAGCAGCTTCTACATACGCCGGGACACTGAAGCTTTCTTT	CASSFYIRRDTEAFF
TRBJ1-2	.	TRBV5-1	.	TGCGCCAGCAGCCCGGCCCGGGCGGACTATGGCTACACCTTC	CASSPARADYGYTF
TRBJ1-5	.	TRBV4-1	.	TGCGCCAGCAGCCTAGGACCCCCTGGCAGCAATCAGCCCCAGCATTTT	CASSLGPPGSNQPQHF
TRBJ2-2	few	TRBV10-2	.	TGCGCCAGCAGTGAGTCTAGGAACACCGGGGAGCTGTTTTTT	CASSESRNTGELFF
TRBJ1-1	.	TRBV6-5	.	TGTGCCAGCAGTTACAAGGCACAGGGTCACACTGAAGCTTTCTTT	CASSYKAQGHTEAFF
TRBJ1-5	many	TRBV6-6	.	TGTGCCAGCAGTTACTCGACGAATCAGCCCCAGCATTTT	CASSYSTNQPQHF
TRBJ1-1	.	TRBV18	.	TGTGCCAGCTCACCACCGAACGGACAGATGAACACTGAAGCTTTCTTT	CASSPPNGQMNTEAFF
TRBJ2-2	.	TRBV27	TRBD2	TGTGCCAGCAGTACCCCTAGGACTAGCGGGAGCACCGGGGAGCTGTTTTTT	CASSTPRTSGSTGELFF
TRBJ2-6	.	TRBV7-2	.	TGTGCCAGCAGCGCGACAGGGGCCAACGTCCTGACTTTC	CASSATGANVLTF
TRBJ1-1	few	TRBV19	.	TGTGCCAGCCACCCGGGACACGTGAACACTGAAGCTTTCTTT	CASHPGHVNTEAFF
TRBJ1-1	.	TRBV7-8	.	TGTGCCAGCAGTTCGTGGGGGCGTACTGAAGCTTTCTTT	CASSSWGRTEAFF
TRBJ1-3	.	TRBV28	.	TGTGCCAGCAGTTTTTACCGCTCTGGAAACACCATATATTTT	CASSFYRSGNTIYF
TRBJ2-1	.	TRBV6-6	.	TGTGCCAGCAGTCCCCCCGGAGGCAATGAGCAGTTCTTC	CASSPPGGNEQFF
TRBJ1-6	.	TRBV6-5	TRBD1	TGTGCCAGCAGTGGACAGGATAATTCACCCCTCCACTTT	CASSGQDNSPLHF
TRBJ1-1	.	TRBV27	TRBD1	TGTGCCAGCAGTTCAAACCCTGGACAGGTATTTGAAGCTTTCTTT	CASSSNPGQVFEAFF
TRBJ2-3	.	TRBV5-1	.	TGCGCCAGCAGCCTAGGGACATTAGGAACAGCTACGCAGTATTTT	CASSLGTLGTATQYF
TRBJ1-1	once	TRBV6-1	.	TGTGCCACCATGGACACAATGAACACTGAAGCTTTCTTT	CATMDTMNTEAFF